This is a list of T cell receptor beta chains from one sample in a study of Ad26.COV2.S vaccination and SARS-CoV-2 variants. Sequencing was performed with immunoSEQ multiplex PCR; in TCRdb, only in-frame clones are kept and a portion is missing. The sample lists about 350,000 clones; 80% to 90% were seen once. The sample here was peripheral blood, taken in a trial of Ad26.COV2.S vaccine versus placebo. The receptor set was obtained from a person aged 18 to 59 who received the Ad26.COV2.S COVID-19 vaccine or a placebo. Each CDR3 is given without its conserved first and last residue. The order of the fields is V gene, CDR3 protein.

TRBV6-5,ASRTQQGARSPLH
TRBV5-6,ASSPGTGAREQY
TRBV19,ATGTATYEQY
TRBV25-1,ASRPPGGTGLEKLF
TRBV7-7,ASSLGQGLTGELF
TRBV28,ASSLLQNEQY
TRBV4-1,ASRAGPLTGELF
TRBV19,ASRYRGDEQF
TRBV28,ASSSWGPRGRSGYT
TRBV13,ASSFTGQVNTEAF
TRBV4-3,ASSQEEGITTGELF
TRBV28,ASSLIGQGCGYT
TRBV7-9,ASSLTGEGSPLH
TRBV6-6,ASSRQGIYNEQF
TRBV10-3,AISDGTLNYGYT
TRBV7-9,ASSLAGFSSENNEQF
TRBV5-1,ASSFRTGRSSTDTQY
TRBV6-5,ASTLTGVTDTQY
TRBV6-2/TRBV6-3,ASSLGSEVGTQY
TRBV28,ASSLGWSGAPNTGELF
TRBV25-1,ASSEYRGFGEKLF
TRBV9,ASSVGGGRYNEKLF
TRBV7-2,ASSLVPPGGYEQY
TRBV15,ATSRERGFGETQY
TRBV4-3,ASSYRSMGGVSYTDTQY
TRBV29-1,SATTGAYEQY
TRBV20-1,SASLAGRAYNEQF
TRBV19,ASTTGTSGSNEQF
TRBV7-3,ASRPGPYTGELF
TRBV28,ASYGWSGTEAF
TRBV15,ATSREGRGIGSYNEQF
TRBV2,ASMIEFVNTEAF
TRBV10-3,AIRGEAAVDEQY
TRBV7-8,ASSLVGTESNYGYT
TRBV11-2,ASSLQSVNEKLF
TRBV6-2/TRBV6-3,ASSIRDFNEQF
TRBV7-9,ASSLALTGTNTEAF
TRBV6-4,ASSGTTGESQPQH
TRBV19,ASSIQNTEAF
TRBV29-1,SVVRGGTEYNEQF
TRBV5-1,ASSLAGPTGELF
TRBV4-1,ASSPILRRAREYSPLH
TRBV3-1/TRBV3-2,ASARAETTDTQY
TRBV4-2,ASSRRQAGVSGELF
TRBV18,ASRDRLSGNTIY
TRBV18,ASSLQSYEQY
TRBV9,ASSVVTNTEAF
TRBV3-1/TRBV3-2,ASSQMGSSYEQY
TRBV6-2/TRBV6-3,ASSLTGVNEQF